This TCR beta chain was sequenced for a study of memory CD4+ T cells and cytomegalovirus serostatus. The study's findings and limits: Median bootstrapped AUC for CMV status was roughly 0.95 originally, around 0.91 US-trained.

V gave up 7 bases and J gave up 0 bases, with 17 bases separating them. The CDR3 runs 16 residues. Germline lookup yields CDR1 SGDLS and CDR2 YYNGEE. Single viable CD3+CD4+CD8-CD45RO+ cells were sorted as the memory CD4+ T cells. CD4+ T cells were isolated by positive magnetic selection. As to this clone: Its matching antigen is unknown.

Generated by immunoSEQ multiplex PCR, the TCRdb table keeps only in-frame clones and is missing some. The sample shows under 85,000 clones, around four fifths of them seen only once. The sequence derives from an adult in good health and CMV-seropositive. The sample taken for sequencing was memory CD4+ T cells from blood. The chain uses TRBV9 and TRBJ1-3, with D perhaps matching TRBD1 (6 bases). The CDR3: CASSRGGPSSGNTIYF. The DNA for the CDR3 is TGTGCCAGCTCCCGAGGGGGGCCTTCCTCTGGAAACACCATATATTTT. Full variable domain (remainder filled in from reference TRBV9 and TRBJ1-3): DSGVTQTPKHLITATGQRVTLRCSPRSGDLSVYWYQQSLDQGLQFLIQYYNGEERAKGNILERFSAQQFPDLHSELNLSSLELGDSALYFCASSRGGPSSGNTIYFGEGSWLTVV.